A single sample gave rise to the 26 T cell receptor beta chains below, sequenced in a study of blood T cell repertoires in COVID-19. Clones were read by immunoSEQ multiplex PCR, and TCRdb kept only the in-frame ones, dropping some. Of more than 200,000 clones listed, 80% to 90% are singletons. Sequenced material: peripheral blood. All receptors come from a man younger than 45 with active or convalescent COVID-19.

The chain joins TRBV5-1 to TRBJ2-7; 7 nucleotides line up with TRBD1. CDR3 length equals 14 residues. Germline V gene lookup returns CDR1 SGHRS and CDR2 YFSETQ. The J segment lost 5 bases and the V segment lost 1 base, leaving 6 bases of the junction unmatched. CDR3: CASSLSGGINEQYF. The CDR3, as DNA: TGCGCCAGCAGCTTGTCAGGGGGTATCAACGAGCAGTACTTC.

The chain links TRBV9 to TRBJ1-2; 7 nucleotides agree with TRBD1. The CDR3 is 16 amino acids. V was clipped by 3 bases and J by 2 bases; unmatched bases: 10. CDR1 and CDR2 (germline): SGDLS, YYNGEE. The DNA of the CDR3 is TGTGCCAGCAGCGAAACCACAGGGGCGGGAAACTATGGCTACACCTTC. Amino acids: CASSETTGAGNYGYTF.

This chain connects TRBV11-3 to TRBJ2-3; 10 bases map to TRBD1. The junction had 3 bases not matched to a gene; V was cut back by 5 bases and J by 4 bases. Germline loops: CDR1 SGHNT, CDR2 YENEEA. The CDR3 covers 14 residues. In DNA form, the CDR3 reads TGTGCCAGCAGCCCGGGACAGGGGTCAGATACGCAGTATTTT. It codes for CASSPGQGSDTQYF.

This rearrangement joins TRBV5-4 to TRBJ1-3; D ambiguous. V was cut by 1 base and J by 4 bases, with 12 bases left in between. The germline V gene encodes CDR1 SGHNT and CDR2 YYREEE (reference sequence). The CDR3 contains 15 residues. The CDR3 region has the DNA TGTGCCAGCAGCTTGAACGGGGTATCGGGAAACACCATATATTTT. Its translation: CASSLNGVSGNTIYF.

This clone showed up just a few times. The chain links TRBV18 to TRBJ2-7, with a weak D call TRBD2 (7 bases). V dropped 6 bases and J dropped 0 bases, with 15 bases sitting between them. Germline CDR1 is KGHSH and CDR2 is LQKENI. This CDR3 contains 15 residues. CDR3 sequence reads: CASSVGGTISYEQYF. DNA for the CDR3: TGTGCCAGCTCTGTAGGGGGGACTATCTCCTACGAGCAGTACTTC.

The chain recombines TRBV19 with TRBJ1-5, with no clear D. Trimming took off 5 bases at V and 6 bases at J, with 11 bases between the two ends. Germline values: CDR1 LNHDA, CDR2 SQIVND (reference sequence). The CDR3 has 13 residues. This CDR3 is CASSFGVGQPQHF. The CDR3, as DNA: TGTGCCAGTAGTTTCGGGGTGGGTCAGCCCCAGCATTTT.

This clone has more than one count but fewer than ten. The chain links TRBV7-9 to TRBJ1-2; D not certain. V was cut by 1 base and J by 1 base, with 7 bases left in between. The V gene's germline CDR1 is SEHNR and CDR2 FQNEAQ (reference sequence). This CDR3 region has 14 residues. CDR3 nucleotide sequence: TGTGCCAGCAGCTTAGTGTCCTTTAACTATGGCTACACCTTC. Protein: CASSLVSFNYGYTF.

V usage is TRBV9 and J usage is TRBJ1-6, with D tentatively TRBD1 (6 bases). CDR3 size: 14 residues. CDR1 and CDR2 from the germline V gene are SGDLS and YYNGEE. The V end lost 3 bases, the J end lost 7 bases, and 11 bases lay between the germline ends. CDR3 sequence reads: CASSEGGRNSPLHF. CDR3 sequence (DNA): TGTGCCAGCAGCGAAGGGGGACGGAATTCACCCCTCCACTTT.

The V and J genes are TRBV4-1 and TRBJ1-6; D may be TRBD1 (6 bases). Trimming took 4 bases from V and 3 from J, leaving 13 bases between them. CDR3 size: 16 residues. Germline V gene data show CDR1 as MGHRA and CDR2 as YSYEKL. The CDR3 nucleotides are TGCGCCAGCAGCCTATATGACAGGCTCTATAATTCACCCCTCCACTTT. It yields the protein CASSLYDRLYNSPLHF.

On this clone itself: The same CDR3 can be traced to other DNA sequences in this sample. The chain carries TRBV30 and TRBJ1-1, with no clear D. Trimming took 0 bases from V and 0 from J, leaving 5 bases between them. The CDR3 spans 13 residues. Germline V gene sequence: CDR1 GTSNPN, CDR2 SVGIG (reference sequence). This CDR3 reads CAWSVSVNTEAFF. CDR3 nucleotide sequence: TGTGCCTGGAGTGTTTCAGTGAACACTGAAGCTTTCTTT.

V gene TRBV18 combines with J gene TRBJ1-1; TRBD1 matches at 8 bases. Looked up from germline, CDR1 is KGHSH and CDR2 is LQKENI. V dropped 5 bases and J dropped 2; count of bases not matched to a gene: 7. The CDR3 contains 15 residues. The chain's CDR3 is CASSGRTGINTEAFF. CDR3 bases: TGTGCCAGCTCAGGGAGGACAGGGATAAACACTGAAGCTTTCTTT.

The rearrangement uses TRBV7-8 and TRBJ1-1; D is possibly TRBD1 (5 bases). Germline V CDR1 and CDR2: SGHVS, FQNEAQ. V gave up 7 bases and J gave up 1 base, with 10 bases separating them. This CDR3 comprises 13 residues. CDR3 region: CASTEQANTEAFF. The CDR3 nucleotides read TGTGCCAGCACCGAACAGGCGAACACTGAAGCTTTCTTT.

This chain uses TRBV6-5 with TRBJ1-3; D is unresolved. CDR1 is MNHEY, CDR2 SVGAGI, per germline. The CDR3 is 13 amino acids. V lost 6 bases and J 8 bases, leaving 14 bases between the germline ends. CDR3 nucleotide sequence: TGTGCCAGCAGAAAAGGAGCGGGAGACACCATATATTTT. Amino acid sequence: CASRKGAGDTIYF.

The V gene is TRBV5-4, the J gene TRBJ1-4; the match to TRBD1 covers 8 bases. The V segment lost 4 bases and the J segment 4 bases; nucleotides outside the gene matches: 9. Per the germline V gene, CDR1 is SGHNT and CDR2 is YYREEE (reference sequence). This CDR3 spans 16 amino acids. Written as DNA, the CDR3 is TGTGCCAGCAGCCCGGGACAGGACATCGTTAATGAAAAACTGTTTTTT. This translates into CASSPGQDIVNEKLFF. Using reference TRBV5-4 and TRBJ1-4 for the parts outside the CDR3, the full variable domain is ETGVTQSPTHLIKTRGQQVTLRCSSQSGHNTVSWYQQALGQGPQFIFQYYREEENGRGNFPPRFSGLQFPNYSSELNVNALELDDSALYLCASSPGQDIVNEKLFFGSGTQLSVL.

The chain is built from TRBV12-3 or TRBV12-4 and TRBJ1-1; D is undetermined. This CDR3 contains 12 residues. Trimming removed 2 bases at V and 6 bases at J, with 7 bases between. CDR3 residues: CASSLIASEAFF. CDR3 bases: TGTGCCAGCAGTTTAATAGCCTCTGAAGCTTTCTTT.

The chain carries TRBV7-8 and TRBJ2-1, with TRBD2 matching over 12 bases. The V gene's germline CDR1 is SGHVS and CDR2 FQNEAQ. With 0 bases clipped from V and 6 bases from J, the junction kept 3 bases outside the gene matches. This CDR3 is 16 amino acids long. CDR3 bases: TGTGCCAGCAGCTTAGCGACTAGCGGGGGCTTCAATGAGCAGTTCTTC. Its translation is CASSLATSGGFNEQFF. The full variable domain, with the rest looked up from reference TRBV7-8 and TRBJ2-1, is GAGVSQSPRYKVAKRGQDVALRCDPISGHVSLFWYQQALGQGPEFLTYFQNEAQLDKSGLPSDRFFAERPEGSVSTLKIQRTQQEDSAVYLCASSLATSGGFNEQFFGPGTRLTVL.

The chain couples TRBV20-1 to TRBJ1-1; the D is unclear. V was cut by 0 bases and J by 8 bases, with 7 bases left in between. The length of the CDR3 is 11 residues. Looked up from germline, CDR1 is DFQATT and CDR2 is SNEGSKA (reference sequence). The CDR3 spells CSARDPGEAFF. The CDR3 coding sequence is TGCAGTGCTAGAGATCCGGGGGAAGCTTTCTTT.

The chain couples TRBV5-1 to TRBJ1-1; maybe TRBD1 (6 bases). CDR1 is SGHRS, CDR2 YFSETQ, per germline. There are 15 residues in the CDR3. Trimming shortened V by 4 bases and J by 1 base, and 14 bases separated the two germline ends. The CDR3 nucleotides read TGCGCCAGCAGCGGGAATTGGGGGCCGAACACTGAAGCTTTCTTT. Translation: CASSGNWGPNTEAFF.

The chain links TRBV25-1 to TRBJ2-3, with D possibly being TRBD2 (6 bases). With 3 bases removed from V and 4 bases from J, the gap between germline ends came to 14 bases. CDR1 MGHDK and CDR2 SYGVNS come from the germline V gene. This CDR3 spans 15 amino acids. DNA for the CDR3: TGTGCCAGCAGTGATGAACTAGCTAGCGCAGATACGCAGTATTTT. This encodes CASSDELASADTQYF.

The chain joins TRBV10-3 to TRBJ1-3; 7 bases fit TRBD1. CDR3 size: 14 residues. Looked up from germline, CDR1 is ENHRY and CDR2 is SYGVKD. Trimming removed 4 bases from V and 0 bases from J; junction bases left unmatched: 0. The CDR3 DNA reads as TGTGCCATCAGTGGGGACAGCTCTGGAAACACCATATATTTT. The encoded protein is CAISGDSSGNTIYF.

The J gene is TRBJ2-3, the V gene TRBV7-3; tentatively, D is TRBD1 (6 bases). Trimming cost V 1 base and J 0 bases, with 8 bases left between them. This CDR3 has 15 amino acids. Germline CDR1 is SGHTA and CDR2 is FQGTGA. In nucleotides, the CDR3 is TGTGCCAGCAGCTTAATGGGGGCCAGCACAGATACGCAGTATTTT. The encoded protein is CASSLMGASTDTQYF.

The gene calls are TRBV5-4 and TRBJ1-6, with TRBD1 identical over 7 bases. The germline V gene has CDR1 SGHNT and CDR2 YYREEE (reference sequence). The V segment lost 7 bases and the J segment 4 bases; nucleotides outside the gene matches: 17. CDR3 length: 18 amino acids. The CDR3, as DNA: TGTGCCAGCGGCTCCGGGACAGCCGTATCTCTTTATAATTCACCCCTCCACTTT. Translation: CASGSGTAVSLYNSPLHF.

The chain links TRBV9 to TRBJ1-1, with TRBD1 matching over 7 bases. The germline V gene encodes CDR1 SGDLS and CDR2 YYNGEE. Trimming took 0 bases from V and 8 from J; bases not matched to a gene: 4. The CDR3 extends over 13 amino acids. The CDR3 region has the DNA TGTGCCAGCAGCGTAGGGACAGGTCAGGAAGCTTTCTTT. Its protein product is CASSVGTGQEAFF.

The chain links TRBV5-4 to TRBJ2-3, with D perhaps assigned TRBD1 or TRBD2 (7 bases each). This CDR3 has 14 amino acids. Germline V gives CDR1 SGHNT, CDR2 YYREEE (reference sequence). V lost 9 bases, J lost 2 bases, and 16 bases lay in between. The CDR3 protein is CAIRGGFITDTQYF. The CDR3 DNA reads as TGTGCCATCAGGGGGGGATTTATCACAGATACGCAGTATTTT.

The chain links TRBV29-1 to TRBJ1-1; 9 bases line up with TRBD1. Germline assignment: CDR1 SQVTM and CDR2 ANQGSEA. J gave up 10 bases and V 1 base, and 4 bases lay outside the gene matches. CDR3 length equals 12 residues. CDR3 region: CSVEGTGVRAFF. As DNA, the CDR3 is TGCAGCGTTGAAGGGACAGGGGTTCGAGCTTTCTTT.

In this sample, this clone turned up once. The chain is built from TRBV4-1 and TRBJ1-5, with D unresolved. The CDR3 totals 16 residues. V was pared by 1 base and J by 3 bases, with 13 bases between. The germline gives CDR1 MGHRA, CDR2 YSYEKL. The CDR3 DNA sequence: TGCGCCAGCAGCCAAGCTTGGACTTTTGCCAATCAGCCCCAGCATTTT. It specifies CASSQAWTFANQPQHF.